Given below is one T cell receptor beta chain in context. The antigen is not known. These data originate in a study of cytomegalovirus exposure and HLA in healthy donors. Study-wide points: Cytomegalovirus association was assigned to approximately 160 TCR beta chains. With later analysis, a missense DCLRE1C variant became linked to TCR beta V- and J-gene trimming.

13 Jbeta primers and 60 Vbeta primers were used for the PCR. Clones were read by immunoSEQ multiplex PCR, and TCRdb kept only the in-frame ones, dropping some. The table has under 170,000 clones, 55% to 70% seen once. While unrecorded immune exposures were likely, the donors were nominally healthy when sampled. Germline trimming cut 5 bases from V and 11 bases from J; bases unmatched to any gene: 17. CDR1 MDHEN and CDR2 SYDVKM come from the germline V gene. This CDR3 comprises 15 residues. The material sequenced was PBMCs. V usage is TRBV28 and J usage is TRBJ1-1; 7 nucleotides agree with TRBD1. This sequence was found in a woman aged 55-70 years in good health and CMV-seropositive. The CDR3 reads CASSRTQGGERGAFF. CDR3 DNA sequence: TGTGCCAGCAGTCGAACCCAGGGGGGCGAACGCGGGGCTTTCTTT.